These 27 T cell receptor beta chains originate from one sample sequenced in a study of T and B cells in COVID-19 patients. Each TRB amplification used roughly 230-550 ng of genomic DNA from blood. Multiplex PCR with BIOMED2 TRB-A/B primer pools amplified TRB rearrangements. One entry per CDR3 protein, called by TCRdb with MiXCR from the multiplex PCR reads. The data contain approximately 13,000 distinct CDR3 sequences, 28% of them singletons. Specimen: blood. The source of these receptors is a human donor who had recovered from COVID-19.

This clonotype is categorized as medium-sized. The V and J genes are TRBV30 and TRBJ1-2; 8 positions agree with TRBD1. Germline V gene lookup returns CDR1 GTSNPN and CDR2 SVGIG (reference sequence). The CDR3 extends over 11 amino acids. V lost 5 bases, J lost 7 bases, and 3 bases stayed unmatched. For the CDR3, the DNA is TGTGCCTGGGACAGGGGAGGTGGCTACACCTTC. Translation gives CAWDRGGGYTF.

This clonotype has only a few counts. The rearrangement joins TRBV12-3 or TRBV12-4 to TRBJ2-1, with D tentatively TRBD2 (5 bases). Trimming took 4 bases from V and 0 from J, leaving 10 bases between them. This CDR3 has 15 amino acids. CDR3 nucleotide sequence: TGTGCCAGCAGTTCCGACGGAGGCTCCTACAATGAGCAGTTCTTC. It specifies CASSSDGGSYNEQFF.

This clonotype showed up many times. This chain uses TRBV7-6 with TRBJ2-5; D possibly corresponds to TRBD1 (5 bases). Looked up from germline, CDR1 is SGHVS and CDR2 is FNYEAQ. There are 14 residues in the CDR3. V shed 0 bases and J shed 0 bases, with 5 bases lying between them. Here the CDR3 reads CASSLAGDQETQYF. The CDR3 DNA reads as TGTGCCAGCAGCTTAGCAGGGGACCAAGAGACCCAGTACTTC.

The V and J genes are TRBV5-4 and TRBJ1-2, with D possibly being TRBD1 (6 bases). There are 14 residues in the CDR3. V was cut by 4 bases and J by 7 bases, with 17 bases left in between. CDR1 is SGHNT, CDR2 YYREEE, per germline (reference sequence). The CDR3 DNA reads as TGTGCCAGCAGCCCCACGGGGGTCAGGGGTGGCTACACCTTC. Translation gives CASSPTGVRGGYTF. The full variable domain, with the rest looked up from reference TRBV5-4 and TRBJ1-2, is ETGVTQSPTHLIKTRGQQVTLRCSSQSGHNTVSWYQQALGQGPQFIFQYYREEENGRGNFPPRFSGLQFPNYSSELNVNALELDDSALYLCASSPTGVRGGYTFGSGTRLTVV.

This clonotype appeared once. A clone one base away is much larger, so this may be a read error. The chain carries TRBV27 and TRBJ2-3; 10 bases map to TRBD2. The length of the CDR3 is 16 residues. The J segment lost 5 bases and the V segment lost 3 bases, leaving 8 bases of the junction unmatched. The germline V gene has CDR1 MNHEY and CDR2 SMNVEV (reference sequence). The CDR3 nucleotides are TGTGCCAGCAGTTTTTTCGCTAGCGGGAGAGTAGATACGCAGTATTTT. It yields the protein CASSFFASGRVDTQYF.

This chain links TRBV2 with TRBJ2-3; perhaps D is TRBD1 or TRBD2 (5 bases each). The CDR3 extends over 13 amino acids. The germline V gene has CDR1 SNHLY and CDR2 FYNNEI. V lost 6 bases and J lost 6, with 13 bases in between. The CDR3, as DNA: TGTGCCAGCAGACCACACGGGGCGGATACGCAGTATTTT. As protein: CASRPHGADTQYF.

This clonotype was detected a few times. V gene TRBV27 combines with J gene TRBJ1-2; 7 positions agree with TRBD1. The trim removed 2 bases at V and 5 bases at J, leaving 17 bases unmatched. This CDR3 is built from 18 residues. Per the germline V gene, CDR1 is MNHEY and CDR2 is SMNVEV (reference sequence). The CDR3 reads CASSLTERRAGGIYGYTF. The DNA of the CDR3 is TGTGCCAGCAGTTTAACCGAGCGGAGGGCAGGGGGAATTTATGGCTACACCTTC.

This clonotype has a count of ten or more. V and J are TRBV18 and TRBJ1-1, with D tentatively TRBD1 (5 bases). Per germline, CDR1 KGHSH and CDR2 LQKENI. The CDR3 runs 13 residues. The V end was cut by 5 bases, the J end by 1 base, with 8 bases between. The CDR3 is CASSDSANTEAFF. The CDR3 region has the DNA TGTGCCAGCTCAGACAGCGCGAACACTGAAGCTTTCTTT.

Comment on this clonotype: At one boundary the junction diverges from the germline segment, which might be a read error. For the CDR3, the DNA is TGTGCCATCAGTGAGACGGCTAGCGGAGAGACCCAGTACTTC. Protein sequence: CAISETASGETQYF. The V and J genes are TRBV6-1 and TRBJ2-5; the match to TRBD2 covers 7 bases. The germline CDR1 and CDR2 sequences are MNHNS and SASEGT. CDR3 size: 14 residues.

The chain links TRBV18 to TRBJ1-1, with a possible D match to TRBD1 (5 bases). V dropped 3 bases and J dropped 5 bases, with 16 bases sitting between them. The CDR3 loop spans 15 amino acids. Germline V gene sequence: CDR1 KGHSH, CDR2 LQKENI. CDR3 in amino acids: CASSPGRTEGTEAFF. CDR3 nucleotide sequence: TGTGCCAGCTCACCCGGACGGACGGAGGGGACTGAAGCTTTCTTT. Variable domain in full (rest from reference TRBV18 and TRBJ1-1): NAGVMQNPRHLVRRRGQEARLRCSPMKGHSHVYWYRQLPEEGLKFMVYLQKENIIDESGMPKERFSAEFPKEGPSILRIQQVVRGDSAAYFCASSPGRTEGTEAFFGQGTRLTVV.

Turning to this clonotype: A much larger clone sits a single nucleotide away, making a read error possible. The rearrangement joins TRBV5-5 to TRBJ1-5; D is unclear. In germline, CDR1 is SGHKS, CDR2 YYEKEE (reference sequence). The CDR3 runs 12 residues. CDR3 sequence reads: CASSLLDQLQHF. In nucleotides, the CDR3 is TGTGCCAGCAGCTTGCTAGATCAGCTCCAGCATTTT.

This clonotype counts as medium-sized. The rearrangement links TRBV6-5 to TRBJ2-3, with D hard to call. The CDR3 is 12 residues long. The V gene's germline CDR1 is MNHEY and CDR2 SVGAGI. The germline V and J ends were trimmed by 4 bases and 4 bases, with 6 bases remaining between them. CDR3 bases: TGTGCCAGCAGTTCCCAGGCAGATACGCAGTATTTT. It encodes CASSSQADTQYF.

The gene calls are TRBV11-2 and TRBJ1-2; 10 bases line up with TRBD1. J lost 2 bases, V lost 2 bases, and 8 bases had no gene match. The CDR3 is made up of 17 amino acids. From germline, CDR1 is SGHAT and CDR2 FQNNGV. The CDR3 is CASSLLRDRGTNYGYTF. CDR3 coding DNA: TGTGCCAGCAGCTTACTCCGGGACAGGGGTACAAACTATGGCTACACCTTC.

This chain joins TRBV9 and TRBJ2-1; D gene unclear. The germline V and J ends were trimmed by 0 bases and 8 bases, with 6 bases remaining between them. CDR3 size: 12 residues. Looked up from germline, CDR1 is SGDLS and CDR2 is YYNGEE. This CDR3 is CASSVASYEQFF. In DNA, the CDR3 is TGTGCCAGCAGCGTAGCGAGCTATGAGCAGTTCTTC.

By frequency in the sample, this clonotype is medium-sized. CDR3 residues: CATTNQGTYNEQFF. The DNA for the CDR3 is TGTGCCACGACTAATCAGGGTACCTACAATGAGCAGTTCTTC. The chain couples TRBV15 to TRBJ2-1; D tentatively reads TRBD1 or TRBD2 (5 bases each). Germline assignment: CDR1 LNHNV and CDR2 YYDKDF (reference sequence). Between the trimmed V and J ends, which lost 9 bases and 2 bases, there was a span of 14 bases. The CDR3 length is 14 residues.

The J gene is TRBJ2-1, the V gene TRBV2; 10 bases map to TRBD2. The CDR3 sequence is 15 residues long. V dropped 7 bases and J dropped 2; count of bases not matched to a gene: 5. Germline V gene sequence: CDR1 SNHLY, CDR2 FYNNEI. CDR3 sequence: CASTVAGGPYNEQFF. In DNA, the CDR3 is TGTGCCAGCACCGTAGCGGGAGGACCCTACAATGAGCAGTTCTTC.

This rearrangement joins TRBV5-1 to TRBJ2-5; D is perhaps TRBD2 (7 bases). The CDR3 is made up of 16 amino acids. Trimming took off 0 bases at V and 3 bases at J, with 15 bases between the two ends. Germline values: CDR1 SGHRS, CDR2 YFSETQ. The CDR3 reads CASSLVSRGGKETQYF. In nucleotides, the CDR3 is TGCGCCAGCAGCTTGGTGAGCAGGGGAGGGAAAGAGACCCAGTACTTC.

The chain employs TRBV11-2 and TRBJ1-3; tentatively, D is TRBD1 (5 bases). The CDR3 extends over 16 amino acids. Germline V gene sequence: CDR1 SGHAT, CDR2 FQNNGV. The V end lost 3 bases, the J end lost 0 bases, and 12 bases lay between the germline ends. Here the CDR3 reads CASSLTAGSSGNTIYF. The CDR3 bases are TGTGCCAGCAGCTTGACAGCAGGGTCCTCTGGAAACACCATATATTTT.

CDR3 bases: TGCAGTGCTGCACTAGCGGTACCCTACGAGCAGTACTTC. Translation: CSAALAVPYEQYF. The chain employs TRBV20-1 and TRBJ2-7; 8 positions match TRBD2. V was pared by 5 bases and J by 2 bases, with 5 bases of the junction left unmatched. Looked up from germline, CDR1 is DFQATT and CDR2 is SNEGSKA (reference sequence). This CDR3 has 13 amino acids.

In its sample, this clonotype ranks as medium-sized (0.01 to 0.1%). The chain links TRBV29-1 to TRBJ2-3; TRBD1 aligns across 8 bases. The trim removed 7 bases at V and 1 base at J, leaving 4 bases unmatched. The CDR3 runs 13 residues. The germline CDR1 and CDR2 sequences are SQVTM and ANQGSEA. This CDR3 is CSGGQGRTDTQYF. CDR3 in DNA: TGCAGCGGCGGACAGGGCCGCACAGATACGCAGTATTTT.

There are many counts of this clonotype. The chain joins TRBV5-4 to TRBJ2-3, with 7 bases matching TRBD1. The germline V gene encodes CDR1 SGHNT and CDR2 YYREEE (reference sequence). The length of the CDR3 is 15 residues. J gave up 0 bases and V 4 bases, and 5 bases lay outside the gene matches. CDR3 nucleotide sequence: TGTGCCAGCAGCCCCCAGGGGGACAGCACAGATACGCAGTATTTT. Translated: CASSPQGDSTDTQYF.

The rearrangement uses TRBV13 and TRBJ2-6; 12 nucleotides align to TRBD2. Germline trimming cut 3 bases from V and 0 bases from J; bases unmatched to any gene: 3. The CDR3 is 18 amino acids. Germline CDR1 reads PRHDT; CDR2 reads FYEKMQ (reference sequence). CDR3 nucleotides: TGTGCCAGCAGCTTCCCGGGACTAGCGGGCTCTGGGGCCAACGTCCTGACTTTC. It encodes CASSFPGLAGSGANVLTF.

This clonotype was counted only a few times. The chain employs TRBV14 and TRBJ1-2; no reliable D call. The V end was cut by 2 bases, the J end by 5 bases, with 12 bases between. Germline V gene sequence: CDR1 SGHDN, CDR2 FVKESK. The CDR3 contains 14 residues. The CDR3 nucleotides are TGTGCCAGCAGCCAATCCGGGAACGAATATGGCTACACCTTC. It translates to CASSQSGNEYGYTF.

This CDR3 is CAWTHTGKNIQYF. The CDR3 DNA follows: TGTGCCTGGACTCATACAGGGAAAAACATTCAGTACTTC. The rearrangement links TRBV30 to TRBJ2-4; maybe TRBD1 (6 bases). The length of the CDR3 is 13 residues. V lost 4 bases, J lost 4 bases, and 11 bases lay in between. CDR1 is GTSNPN and CDR2 is SVGIG in the germline V gene (reference sequence).

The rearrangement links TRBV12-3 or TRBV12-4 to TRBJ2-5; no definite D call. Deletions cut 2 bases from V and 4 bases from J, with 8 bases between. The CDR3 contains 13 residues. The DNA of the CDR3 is TGTGCCAGCAGTTTAACGGCATCAGAGACCCAGTACTTC. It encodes CASSLTASETQYF.

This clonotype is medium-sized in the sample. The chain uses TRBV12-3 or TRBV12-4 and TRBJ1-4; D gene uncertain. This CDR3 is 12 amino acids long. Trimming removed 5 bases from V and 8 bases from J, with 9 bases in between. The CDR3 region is CASSADGEKLFF. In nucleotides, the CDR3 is TGTGCCAGCAGTGCGGACGGAGAAAAACTGTTTTTT.

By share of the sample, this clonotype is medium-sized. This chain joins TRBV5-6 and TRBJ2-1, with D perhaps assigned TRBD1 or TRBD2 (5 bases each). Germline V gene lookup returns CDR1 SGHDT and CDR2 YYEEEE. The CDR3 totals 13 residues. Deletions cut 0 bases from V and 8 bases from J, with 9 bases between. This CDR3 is CASSLAGTDEQFF. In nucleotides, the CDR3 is TGTGCCAGCAGCTTGGCGGGGACCGATGAGCAGTTCTTC.